A selection of T cell receptor beta chains follows, all from one sample in a study of blood T cell repertoires in COVID-19. TCRdb's copy holds only in-frame clones and misses some; the assay was immunoSEQ multiplex PCR. This sample has about 44,000 clones, with over 80% found just once. Input material: peripheral blood. The origin of the receptors is a human donor in a cohort sampled during active COVID-19. The CDR3 runs from the conserved cysteine through the conserved F or W.

cdr3_aa | cdr3_length | j_call | v_call
CASSGRLAGSWGDGELFF | 18 | TRBJ2-2 | TRBV25-1
CATSAAGNNQPQHF | 14 | TRBJ1-5 | TRBV24-1
CASSQEITRTTLEAFF | 16 | TRBJ1-1 | TRBV4-1
CASSSGTSINYGYTF | 15 | TRBJ1-2 | TRBV11-2
CASSPWDTYEQYF | 13 | TRBJ2-7 | TRBV6-2/TRBV6-3
CASSFRDSGTEAFF | 14 | TRBJ1-1 | TRBV5-5
CASSLSPSGANYGYTF | 16 | TRBJ1-2 | TRBV5-1
CASTQGTSGRASLYEQYF | 18 | TRBJ2-7 | TRBV7-3
CASSGDRRNQPQHF | 14 | TRBJ1-5 | TRBV7-8
CASSQEWTKLINPNEKLFF | 19 | TRBJ1-4 | TRBV4-1
CASRRQGILNEQFF | 14 | TRBJ2-1 | TRBV27
CAILVTAGYEQYF | 13 | TRBJ2-7 | TRBV10-3
CASSLVRATQLFF | 13 | TRBJ2-2 | TRBV11-3
CSVTRGGGGTEAFF | 14 | TRBJ1-1 | TRBV29-1
CASSPPYASGSGNEQYF | 17 | TRBJ2-7 | TRBV19
CASSESGLAGGRGTQYF | 17 | TRBJ2-5 | TRBV10-1
CASSPGTASTDTQYF | 15 | TRBJ2-3 | TRBV5-4
CASAYWEGNEQFF | 13 | TRBJ2-1 | TRBV27
CASSTQTNLKDTQYF | 15 | TRBJ2-3 | TRBV6-5
CASSQAMGGEKLFF | 14 | TRBJ1-4 | TRBV3-1/TRBV3-2
CASSLALAGGETQYF | 15 | TRBJ2-5 | TRBV5-1
CASSPRLTSGGGNTEAFF | 18 | TRBJ1-1 | TRBV18
CASGFRGGDEQYF | 13 | TRBJ2-7 | TRBV6-5
CAWSVDRGGQETQYF | 15 | TRBJ2-5 | TRBV30
CASSLEGVEQYF | 12 | TRBJ2-7 | TRBV12-3/TRBV12-4
CAWSTSGPGTQHF | 13 | TRBJ1-5 | TRBV30
CASSKVSAAAGNTGELFF | 18 | TRBJ2-2 | TRBV21-1